The 21 T cell receptor beta chains below all came from one sample that was sequenced in a study of early T cells in non-severe SARS-CoV-2 infection (dated by TCRdb to the early 2020s). Library creation used 5' RACE. Sequencing took place on a NextSeq 500. The public reads were quality trimmed at Q25 with fastp and then assembled into clones with MiXCR by TCRdb, keeping productive beta chains. Every entry covers one CDR3 protein and lists the most common genes and DNA from its rows. The sample includes roughly 51,000 distinct CDR3 sequences, with approximately 7.6% observed a single time. About 5.3% of the sample rests with the top ten. Sequencing was carried out using whole blood. Receptors originate from an adult who was a healthcare worker with PCR-confirmed SARS-CoV-2 infection or an uninfected control (not recorded which).

This clonotype has ten or more counts. The V call is TRBV7-9, the J call TRBJ1-3; no firm D call. Trimming removed 0 bases from V and 1 base from J, with 7 bases in between. In germline, CDR1 is SEHNR, CDR2 FQNEAQ (reference sequence). The CDR3 runs 15 residues. The CDR3 protein is CASSLAQVSGNTIYF. DNA for the CDR3: TGTGCCAGCAGCTTAGCCCAGGTATCTGGAAACACCATATATTTT. Drawing the rest from reference TRBV7-9 and TRBJ1-3, the complete variable domain is DTGVSQNPRHKITKRGQNVTFRCDPISEHNRLYWYRQTLGQGPEFLTYFQNEAQLEKSRLLSDRFSAERPKGSFSTLEIQRTEQGDSAMYLCASSLAQVSGNTIYFGEGSWLTVV.

This clonotype was observed many times. J is TRBJ2-3 and V is TRBV18; D not resolved. Per germline, CDR1 KGHSH and CDR2 LQKENI. The CDR3 extends over 14 amino acids. Trimming pared 0 bases from V and 1 base from J, leaving 5 bases between. The CDR3: CASSPPDRTDTQYF. The DNA for the CDR3 is TGTGCCAGCTCACCACCGGACCGCACAGATACGCAGTATTTT.

This clonotype was seen many times. The DNA for the CDR3 is TGTGCCAGCAGCTCCACAGGGAAGGCTGAAGCTTTCTTT. As protein: CASSSTGKAEAFF. The J gene is TRBJ1-1, the V gene TRBV11-2; D may be TRBD1 (6 bases). Germline CDR1 is SGHAT and CDR2 is FQNNGV. V gave up 4 bases and J gave up 6 bases, with 12 bases separating them. CDR3 length: 13 residues.

This clonotype is medium-sized (0.01 to 0.1%) in the sample. V is TRBV20-1 and J is TRBJ1-1; tentatively, D is TRBD1 (5 bases). Trimming pared 6 bases from V and 3 bases from J, leaving 11 bases between. Germline CDR1 DFQATT, CDR2 SNEGSKA (reference sequence). The CDR3 is 12 amino acids. The DNA of the CDR3 is TGCAGTGCCCCCGTGGGGGACACTGAAGCTTTCTTT. As protein: CSAPVGDTEAFF.

This clonotype was seen a few times. V usage is TRBV12-3 or TRBV12-4 and J usage is TRBJ1-5, with 8 bases matching TRBD1. The CDR3 runs to 15 residues. The ends lost 6 bases at V and 8 bases at J; junction bases unmatched: 12. In nucleotides, the CDR3 is TGTGCCAGCAGACCGGGACAGGCCCGGGGGGAGCCCCAGCATTTT. This codes for CASRPGQARGEPQHF.

This chain's CDR3 is CASSSTGDTDTQYF. DNA of the CDR3: TGTGCCAGCAGCTCGACAGGGGACACAGATACGCAGTATTTT. This sequence joins TRBV7-9 and TRBJ2-3; 8 positions match TRBD1. Trimming at V came to 4 bases and at J to 2 bases, leaving 2 bases not matched to a gene. The CDR3 is 14 residues long. Germline lookup yields CDR1 SEHNR and CDR2 FQNEAQ (reference sequence).

Only a few counts were recorded for this clonotype. The V call is TRBV7-9, the J call TRBJ1-2; 7 bases line up with TRBD1. CDR3 size: 14 residues. Germline trimming cut 2 bases from V and 4 bases from J; bases unmatched to any gene: 4. Germline CDR1 SEHNR, CDR2 FQNEAQ (reference sequence). CDR3 loop: CASSLPNRGYGYTF. The CDR3 nucleotides are TGTGCCAGCAGCTTACCGAACAGGGGCTATGGCTACACCTTC.

The rearrangement joins TRBV4-1 to TRBJ1-3; D is undetermined. The CDR3 is made up of 17 amino acids. V dropped 0 bases and J dropped 0 bases, with 12 bases sitting between them. CDR1 and CDR2 from the germline V gene are MGHRA and YSYEKL. CDR3 region: CASSQDRSMSSGNTIYF. CDR3 DNA: TGCGCCAGCAGCCAAGATCGCAGTATGAGCTCTGGAAACACCATATATTTT.

This clonotype was recorded at least ten times. The chain carries TRBV5-4 and TRBJ2-1; D is undetermined. Germline assignment: CDR1 SGHNT and CDR2 YYREEE (reference sequence). Trimming left V 4 bases short and J 3 bases short, with 8 bases between. The CDR3 consists of 13 residues. The CDR3 spells CASSPDRYNEQFF. The CDR3 bases are TGTGCCAGCAGCCCGGACCGCTACAATGAGCAGTTCTTC.

This clonotype has at least ten counts. This chain uses TRBV28 with TRBJ2-3; D is uncertain. From germline, CDR1 is MDHEN and CDR2 SYDVKM. The CDR3 covers 14 residues. V lost 7 bases, J lost 5 bases, and 16 bases lay in between. The CDR3 reads CASTPSPGKDTQYF. CDR3 coding DNA: TGTGCCAGCACCCCGAGCCCGGGCAAAGATACGCAGTATTTT.

This clonotype has ten or more counts. This sequence joins TRBV27 and TRBJ2-7; D may correspond to TRBD1 or TRBD2 (5 bases each). CDR1 and CDR2 from the germline V gene are MNHEY and SMNVEV (reference sequence). With 5 bases removed from V and 0 bases from J, the gap between germline ends came to 14 bases. The CDR3 runs 15 residues. CDR3 DNA: TGTGCCAGCAGTATGGAAAGGGACCCCTCCTACGAGCAGTACTTC. It encodes CASSMERDPSYEQYF.

This clonotype was picked up a small number of times. The chain combines TRBV2 with TRBJ1-2; TRBD1 might be the D (6 bases). The CDR3 has 14 amino acids. The V gene's germline CDR1 is SNHLY and CDR2 FYNNEI. Trimming pared 6 bases from V and 0 bases from J, leaving 11 bases between. The CDR3: CASRGQTTNYGYTF. The CDR3 DNA sequence: TGTGCCAGCAGAGGACAGACAACTAACTATGGCTACACCTTC.

This clonotype was detected ten times or more. J is TRBJ2-5 and V is TRBV14; tentatively, D is TRBD1 or TRBD2 (6 bases each). V gave up 4 bases and J gave up 3 bases, with 18 bases separating them. This CDR3 comprises 16 residues. The germline gives CDR1 SGHDN, CDR2 FVKESK. The CDR3 DNA reads as TGTGCCAGCAGCCGCCTAAAAAGGGGGGCTGAAGAGACCCAGTACTTC. This encodes CASSRLKRGAEETQYF. Supplemented by reference TRBV14 and TRBJ2-5, the full variable domain reads EAGVTQFPSHSVIEKGQTVTLRCDPISGHDNLYWYRRVMGKEIKFLLHFVKESKQDESGMPNNRFLAERTGGTYSTLKVQPAELEDSGVYFCASSRLKRGAEETQYFGPGTRLLVL.

The chain links TRBV7-6 to TRBJ1-1, with TRBD1 identical over 8 bases. The trim removed 5 bases at V and 2 bases at J, leaving 4 bases unmatched. This CDR3 contains 14 residues. CDR1 is SGHVS and CDR2 is FNYEAQ in the germline V gene. This CDR3 reads CASSPDRGNTEAFF. The CDR3 DNA sequence: TGTGCCAGCAGCCCCGACAGGGGTAACACTGAAGCTTTCTTT.

This clonotype was observed many times. The chain links TRBV19 to TRBJ2-1, with D possibly matching TRBD1 (6 bases). V lost 3 bases, J lost 6 bases, and 15 bases lay in between. Germline V gene lookup returns CDR1 LNHDA and CDR2 SQIVND (reference sequence). There are 15 residues in the CDR3. The CDR3 loop reads CASSIWGRGGNEQFF. In nucleotides, the CDR3 is TGTGCCAGTAGTATTTGGGGCAGGGGCGGCAATGAGCAGTTCTTC.

This clonotype has more than one count but fewer than ten. CDR3 region: CASSIPGTMNTEAFF. CDR3 sequence (DNA): TGTGCCAGCAGTATCCCCGGGACGATGAACACTGAAGCTTTCTTT. This chain joins TRBV5-6 and TRBJ1-1; weak D call: TRBD1 (5 bases). Per the germline V gene, CDR1 is SGHDT and CDR2 is YYEEEE. The CDR3 totals 15 residues. Trimming left V 5 bases short and J 0 bases short, with 14 bases between.

This clonotype was observed at least ten times. This chain uses TRBV20-1 with TRBJ1-5; D might be TRBD1 (5 bases). Looked up from germline, CDR1 is DFQATT and CDR2 is SNEGSKA (reference sequence). The CDR3 covers 14 residues. Trimming shortened V by 1 base and J by 0 bases, and 7 bases separated the two germline ends. CDR3 protein: CSARGDGSNQPQHF. CDR3 nucleotide sequence: TGCAGTGCTAGAGGGGACGGTAGCAATCAGCCCCAGCATTTT.

This clonotype has a count of ten or more. The genes are TRBV29-1 and TRBJ2-3; D assignment may be TRBD1 or TRBD2 (6 bases each). The V end lost 1 base, the J end lost 0 bases, and 14 bases lay between the germline ends. Germline CDR1 is SQVTM and CDR2 is ANQGSEA. The CDR3 length is 16 residues. The CDR3 reads CSVEVRGLASTDTQYF. The DNA for the CDR3 is TGCAGCGTTGAAGTCCGGGGGCTCGCTAGCACAGATACGCAGTATTTT.

In its sample, this clonotype was seen many times. This rearrangement joins TRBV5-1 to TRBJ2-2, with unresolved D. CDR3 length: 16 amino acids. The germline gives CDR1 SGHRS, CDR2 YFSETQ. The V end lost 4 bases, the J end lost 0 bases, and 13 bases lay between the germline ends. The CDR3 spells CASSPRRVANTGELFF. CDR3 in DNA: TGCGCCAGCAGCCCAAGAAGGGTCGCGAACACCGGGGAGCTGTTTTTT.

This clonotype came up many times. This sequence joins TRBV20-1 and TRBJ2-1; tentative D call: TRBD1 (5 bases). The CDR3 extends over 16 amino acids. V was cut by 0 bases and J by 1 base, with 13 bases left in between. CDR1 is DFQATT, CDR2 SNEGSKA, per germline (reference sequence). Here the CDR3 reads CSARDPGAGSYNEQFF. CDR3 DNA sequence: TGCAGTGCTAGAGACCCTGGCGCAGGGTCCTACAATGAGCAGTTCTTC.

This clonotype occurred many times. The gene calls are TRBV12-3 or TRBV12-4 and TRBJ2-1; 10 bases align to TRBD2. The CDR3 runs to 16 residues. The V gene end was trimmed by 3 bases and the J gene end by 7 bases; junction bases not matched to a gene: 9. CDR3 sequence: CASSFSGTSERNEQFF. The DNA for the CDR3 is TGTGCCAGCAGTTTCTCCGGGACTAGCGAACGTAATGAGCAGTTCTTC.